The entry below describes one T cell receptor beta chain. Its antigen is unknown. Here immunoSEQ multiplex PCR was the method, and the copy in TCRdb shows in-frame clones only, minus some. The table lists 100,000 to 150,000 clones, 70% to 90% of them singletons, with 7.9% in the top ten. The data are from a study of T cell responses to AZD1222 COVID-19 vaccine. This CDR3 comprises 15 residues. CDR1 and CDR2 from the germline V gene are SGHNT and YENEEA. V was trimmed by 5 bases and J by 1 base, leaving 11 bases between them. Study-wide findings and caveats: Receipt of two AZD1222 doses was followed by a rise in Spike-specific TCR breadth and depth.

This chain joins TRBV11-3 and TRBJ2-2, with D unresolved. This clonotype was sampled from an adult who received the MenACWY meningococcal vaccine as a control. The specimen comprised peripheral blood, sampled 28 days after the second dose of the MenACWY control vaccine. CDR3 region: CASSPGEGNTGELFF. The DNA of the CDR3 is TGTGCCAGCAGCCCTGGGGAAGGGAACACCGGGGAGCTGTTTTTT. Full variable domain (missing parts from reference TRBV11-3 and TRBJ2-2): EAGVVQSPRYKIIEKKQPVAFWCNPISGHNTLYWYLQNLGQGPELLIRYENEEAVDDSQLPKDRFSAERLKGVDSTLKIQPAELGDSAVYLCASSPGEGNTGELFFGEGSRLTVL.